This TCR beta chain was captured by sequencing in a study of blood T cells in healthy people across ages. General study results and limits: Lack of knowledge of donor CMV status possibly confounded expanded clonotype changes.

Through a sample-barcoded 5' primer and a J-beta primer mix, a second PCR was run for roughly 7 to 11 cycles. Using its own MiXCR run on the 5' RACE reads, TCRdb lists one record per CDR3 protein. The sample carries approximately 810,000 distinct CDR3 sequences, around 30% recorded once. Germline-derived CDR1 and CDR2 are MNHNS and SASEGT. The CDR3 consists of 12 residues. On this clonotype itself: The antigen is not known. A read error may be the cause here, since a much bigger clone is one base away.

Drawn from each donor were ten milliliters of peripheral blood. Isolation recovered at least 6 million PBMCs from every sample. Sequenced input: blood. The chain combines TRBV6-1 with TRBJ1-2; D unresolved. This TCR derives from a woman of 80 years or more in good health. The DNA of the CDR3 is TGTGCCAGCTGTGATAGATCTTATGGCTACACCTTC. This encodes CASCDRSYGYTF.